This T cell receptor (beta chain) was identified during a study of blood T cells in healthy people across ages. Whole-study findings and limits: The fall in TCR beta diversity per million T cells was roughly linear with age.

Details on this clonotype: What it binds is not known.

All donors came from Russia, were Caucasian and healthy, and spanned ages about 6 to 100. Drawn from each donor were approximately 9.2 milliliters of peripheral blood. Per germline, CDR1 MNHEY and CDR2 SMNVEV (reference sequence). Trimming removed 6 bases from V and 0 bases from J, with 18 bases in between. This CDR3 has 18 amino acids. The use of a sample-barcoded 5' primer and a J-beta primer mix characterized a second PCR of roughly 6 to 11 cycles. Researchers report that a template-switch adaptor with 12 random nucleotides tagged each cDNA molecule. TCRdb used MiXCR to reprocess the 5' RACE reads, holding one entry per CDR3 protein. The sample lists hundreds of thousands of distinct CDR3 sequences, roughly 41% occurring once.

The J gene is TRBJ2-6, the V gene TRBV27; the D is unclear. This TCR came from an elderly man in good health. Source material: blood. This CDR3 reads CASSTTTSARSGANVLTF. The CDR3 DNA reads TGTGCCAGCAGCACCACGACGTCCGCGCGCTCTGGGGCCAACGTCCTGACTTTC.